This TCR beta chain was obtained from a study of blood T cell repertoires in COVID-19. Background on the study: COVID-19 samples collected from the United States, Italy and Spain covered acute and convalescent phases.

In the original workflow: Scientists estimated how many nucleated cells there were by amplifying reference gene primers. The method was immunoSEQ multiplex PCR; TCRdb's version includes in-frame clones alone and lacks a portion of them. The DNA was the basis for D and trimming; V, J and clone size are from that table. In the table there are around 700,000 clones, 85% to 90% of which are singletons. This clone has a handful of counts. Germline CDR1 is MNHEY and CDR2 is SVGAGI. The CDR3 spans 15 residues. V was shortened by 2 bases and J by 4 bases, with 14 bases between the two germline ends. The rearrangement joins TRBV6-5 to TRBJ1-2; D remains ambiguous. Sequenced material: peripheral blood. This sequence originates from a woman aged 18-30 years with acute or convalescent COVID-19. DNA of the CDR3: TGTGCCAGCAGTTACGCCCCACTTCGGAGCTATGGCTACACCTTC. Protein product: CASSYAPLRSYGYTF.